This T cell receptor beta chain was captured in a study of shared clonotypes between healthy human individuals. On the study more broadly: Donor composition was two women and three men, aged 18 to 49.

Free of recent acute infections or vaccinations, the donors were healthy HIV-negative adults. This clone was observed a single time. The material for each subset, its genomic DNA, was split evenly across several immunoSEQ plates. The quantity of DNA used in unsorted PBMC replicate PCRs was 250 to 350 ng, corresponding to 25,000 to 35,000 T cell genomes. The protocol was immunoSEQ multiplex PCR, while the TCRdb copy is restricted to in-frame clones and leaves out a portion. Here the sample spans about 490,000 clones, 76% being singletons. The receptor's source is a middle-aged woman in good health. Some clones in this sample may be carry-over from other donors' samples. The sample taken for sequencing was PBMCs.

The CDR3 coding sequence is TGCAGCGTAAGAGGGGTAAATGAAAAACTGTTTTTT. Translating gives CSVRGVNEKLFF. The V gene is TRBV29-1, the J gene TRBJ1-4; possibly TRBD1 for D (5 bases). This CDR3 has 12 residues. Trimming took 6 bases from V and 5 from J, leaving 10 bases between them. Germline values: CDR1 SQVTM, CDR2 ANQGSEA.